Listed here are 4 T cell receptor beta chains from one sample, sequenced in a study of cytomegalovirus exposure and HLA in healthy donors (dated by TCRdb to the late 2010s). The library was produced with the immunoSEQ multiplex PCR assay. For the multiplex PCR, a mixture combining 60 forward primers for TCR Vbeta segments and 13 reverse primers for TCR Jbeta segments was used. TCRdb limited this immuneACCESS table to in-frame rearrangements with V and J called. A share of clones is missing; checked studies link under half to unresolved V genes, and the rest is unexplained. This sample's table has entries for 20,000 to 25,000 clones. The ten largest clones capture 20% to 25% of the sample. The sequenced sample consisted of PBMCs. The receptors shown here come from a man in his 60s in good health and CMV-seropositive.

The chain has TRBV6-1 and TRBJ2-7, with TRBD2 identical over 9 bases. V trimming: 4 bases; J trimming: 4 bases; junction bases outside the gene matches: 8. The CDR3 sequence is 15 residues long. Per the germline V gene, CDR1 is MNHNS and CDR2 is SASEGT. In DNA form, the CDR3 reads TGTGCCAGCAGTGCCCGGCTAGCGGGACGGTACGAGCAGTACTTC. This encodes CASSARLAGRYEQYF.

CDR3 nucleotide sequence: TGCGCCAGCAGCTGGGCGGGTATACCCGGGGAGCTGTTTTTT. Amino acids: CASSWAGIPGELFF. The V and J genes are TRBV5-1 and TRBJ2-2; D possibly corresponds to TRBD2 (5 bases). Germline V gene sequence: CDR1 SGHRS, CDR2 YFSETQ. With 3 bases removed from V and 6 bases from J, the gap between germline ends came to 12 bases. This CDR3 contains 14 residues. Drawing the rest from reference TRBV5-1 and TRBJ2-2, the complete variable domain is KAGVTQTPRYLIKTRGQQVTLSCSPISGHRSVSWYQQTPGQGLQFLFEYFSETQRNKGNFPGRFSGRQFSNSRSEMNVSTLELGDSALYLCASSWAGIPGELFFGEGSRLTVL.

The V gene is TRBV19, the J gene TRBJ2-1, with D unclear. This CDR3 is built from 13 residues. Germline lookup yields CDR1 LNHDA and CDR2 SQIVND (reference sequence). V lost 6 bases and J lost 5, with 11 bases in between. The CDR3 nucleotides are TGTGCCAGTAGCGTGAGCGTCCACAATGAGCAGTTCTTC. It encodes CASSVSVHNEQFF.

This chain connects TRBV5-1 to TRBJ2-3; no clear D gene. The germline V gene has CDR1 SGHRS and CDR2 YFSETQ. Between the trimmed V and J ends, which lost 1 base and 4 bases, there was a span of 10 bases. The CDR3 consists of 14 residues. The CDR3 here is CASSLTHEPDTQYF. CDR3 in DNA: TGCGCCAGCAGCTTGACGCACGAGCCAGATACGCAGTATTTT.